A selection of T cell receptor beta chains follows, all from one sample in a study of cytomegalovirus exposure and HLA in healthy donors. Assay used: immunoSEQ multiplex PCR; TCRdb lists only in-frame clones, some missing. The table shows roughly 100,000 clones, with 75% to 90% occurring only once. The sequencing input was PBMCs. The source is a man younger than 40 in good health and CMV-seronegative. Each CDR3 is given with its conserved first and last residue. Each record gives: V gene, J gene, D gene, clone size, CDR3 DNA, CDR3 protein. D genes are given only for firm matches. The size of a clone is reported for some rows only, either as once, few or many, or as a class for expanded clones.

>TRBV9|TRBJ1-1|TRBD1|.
TGTGCCAGCAGCGTAGGAGGGGGCCCATCGAACACTGAAGCTTTCTTT
CASSVGGGPSNTEAFF
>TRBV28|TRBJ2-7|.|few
TGTGCCAGCAGCCCACAGGGATACGAGCAGTACTTC
CASSPQGYEQYF
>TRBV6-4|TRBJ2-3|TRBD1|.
TGTGCCAGTTCCCCGGGACAGACCTCAGGAGATACGCAGTATTTT
CASSPGQTSGDTQYF
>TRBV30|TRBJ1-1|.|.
TGTGCCTGGAGTGTACGAGCGGACACTGAAGCTTTCTTT
CAWSVRADTEAFF
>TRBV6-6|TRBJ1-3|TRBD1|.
TGTGCCAGCAGTTACGACTGGGACAGGCCTGGAAACACCATATATTTT
CASSYDWDRPGNTIYF
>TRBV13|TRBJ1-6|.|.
TGTGCCAGCAGCTTACAAAATTCACCCCTCCACTTT
CASSLQNSPLHF
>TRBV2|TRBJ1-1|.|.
TGTGCCAGCAGCAATAGTGAAGCTTTCTTT
CASSNSEAFF
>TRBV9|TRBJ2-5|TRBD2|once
TGTGCCAGCAGCGTAGCTACTAGCGGGAGGAGGGAGACCCAGTACTTC
CASSVATSGRRETQYF
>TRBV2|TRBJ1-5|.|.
TGTGCCAGCAGGCTTAGGGGAAACGTGAATCAGCCCCAGCATTTT
CASRLRGNVNQPQHF
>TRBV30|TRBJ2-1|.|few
TGTGCCTGGAGGGGTTATTTGGGCGAGCAGTTCTTC
CAWRGYLGEQFF
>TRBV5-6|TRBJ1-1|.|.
TGTGCCAGCACCCGCAGTCTCATGAACACTGAAGCTTTCTTT
CASTRSLMNTEAFF
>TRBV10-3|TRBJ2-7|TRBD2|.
TGTGCCATCAGCGAAACTAGGGAGGGCGGGGAGCAGTACTTC
CAISETREGGEQYF
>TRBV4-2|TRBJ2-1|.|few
TGTGCCAGCAGCCAAGAGGTGGGGAGGTACAATGAGCAGTTCTTC
CASSQEVGRYNEQFF
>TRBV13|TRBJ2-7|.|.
TGTGCCAGCAGCCCACGGACACGCTCCCCCTACGAGCAGTACTTC
CASSPRTRSPYEQYF
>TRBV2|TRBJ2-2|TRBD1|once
TGTGCCAGCAGTCGGGACAGGGCTTACGCCGGGGAGCTGTTTTTT
CASSRDRAYAGELFF
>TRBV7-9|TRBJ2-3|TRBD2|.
TGTGCCAGCACCTCGGGGGGAGATGCAGATACGCAGTATTTT
CASTSGGDADTQYF
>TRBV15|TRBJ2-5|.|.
TGTGCCACCAGCAGTGGCGGGACCCTCCAAGAGACCCAGTACTTC
CATSSGGTLQETQYF
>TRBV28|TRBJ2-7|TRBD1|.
TGTGCCAGCAGTTCCCCCGGGACAGGGGAATACGAGCAGTACTTC
CASSSPGTGEYEQYF
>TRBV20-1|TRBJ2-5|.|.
TGCAGTGCTCAAATTCAAGAGACCCAGTACTTC
CSAQIQETQYF
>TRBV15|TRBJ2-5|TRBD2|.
TGTGCCACCAGCAGAGATTGGACTAGCGGGGCTCAAGAGACCCAGTACTTC
CATSRDWTSGAQETQYF
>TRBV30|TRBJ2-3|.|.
TGTGCCCTCCGTGAAAAAGGCGGACTCTACACAGATACGCAGTATTTT
CALREKGGLYTDTQYF
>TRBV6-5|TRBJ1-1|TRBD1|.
TGTGCCAGCACCCGACAGGGAATGAACACTGAAGCTTTCTTT
CASTRQGMNTEAFF
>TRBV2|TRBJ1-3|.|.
TGTGCCAGGCTCGGGGGACGCGGCACCATATATTTT
CARLGGRGTIYF
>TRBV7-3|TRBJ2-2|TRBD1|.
TGTGCCAGCAGCTTAAGACAGGGGGGTACCGGGGAGCTGTTTTTT
CASSLRQGGTGELFF
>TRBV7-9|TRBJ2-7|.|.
TGTGCCAGCAGCTTAGATCATGGGAGCTCCTACGAGCAGTACTTC
CASSLDHGSSYEQYF
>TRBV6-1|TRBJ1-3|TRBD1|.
TGTGCCAGCAGTGATCGACAGGGGGCTGGAAACACCATATATTTT
CASSDRQGAGNTIYF
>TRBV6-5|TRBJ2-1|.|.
TGTGCCAGCAGTTATAGTTCGGAGAGCTCCTACAATGAGCAGTTCTTC
CASSYSSESSYNEQFF
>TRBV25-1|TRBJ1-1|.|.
TGTGCCAGCAGTGCCGACATTCAGAACACTGAAGCTTTCTTT
CASSADIQNTEAFF
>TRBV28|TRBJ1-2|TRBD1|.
TGTGCCAGCAGTCAGGACAGGGGTTATGGCTACACCTTC
CASSQDRGYGYTF